These T cell receptor beta chains were read from a single sample in a study of metastatic and nonmetastatic thyroid tumors. TCRdb re-called the PCR reads with MiXCR. This sample yields tens of thousands of clones, of which 20% are seen a single time; 4% belongs to the top ten. The material sequenced was blood. Source of these receptors: a female donor with papillary thyroid cancer or a benign thyroid nodule (not recorded which). Some clones in this sample may be carry-over from other donors' samples. Each CDR3 is given with its conserved first and last residue. D genes are given only for firm matches. Clone sizes are given selectively: once, few, many, or a class where the clone is expanded.

-,TRBJ2-5,TRBV30,many,CAWESPGGQETQYF,TGTGCCTGGGAGTCCCCTGGGGGCCAAGAGACCCAGTACTTC
-,TRBJ1-1,TRBV2,many,CASTRQADTEAFF,TGTGCCAGCACCAGACAGGCGGACACTGAAGCTTTCTTT
-,TRBJ2-1,TRBV5-4,many,CASSLGGNSYNEQFF,TGTGCCAGCAGCTTGGGCGGGAACTCCTACAATGAGCAGTTCTTC
-,TRBJ2-7,TRBV7-3,once,CASSLDPSWEQYF,TGTGCCAGCAGCTTGGACCCCTCATGGGAGCAGTACTTC
-,TRBJ1-1,TRBV5-6,-,CASSLLGLQYTEAFF,TGTGCCAGCAGCCTACTGGGCCTGCAGTACACTGAGGCTTTCTTT
-,TRBJ1-2,TRBV6-2/TRBV6-3,many,CASSYGLGGYTF,TGTGCCAGCAGTTACGGGCTTGGTGGCTACACCTTC
-,TRBJ2-1,TRBV11-1,few,CASTPLGHRVYNEQFF,TGTGCCAGCACCCCCCTTGGACACCGCGTCTACAATGAGCAGTTCTTC
-,TRBJ1-3,TRBV19,few,CASSTGTPGNTIYF,TGTGCCAGTAGTACGGGGACACCTGGAAACACCATATATTTT
TRBD1,TRBJ1-3,TRBV5-6,many,CASSRDRGGNTIYF,TGTGCCAGCAGCCGAGACAGGGGCGGAAACACCATATATTTT
TRBD2,TRBJ2-1,TRBV6-2/TRBV6-3,many,CASGRKRAGVPYNEQFF,TGTGCCAGCGGCCGCAAGCGGGCGGGAGTCCCCTACAATGAGCAGTTCTTC
-,TRBJ2-7,TRBV20-1,-,CSAPETAWEQYF,TGCAGTGCTCCCGAGACGGCCTGGGAGCAGTACTTC
TRBD1,TRBJ2-7,TRBV7-8,many,CASSWGAGQGSEQYF,TGTGCCAGCAGCTGGGGAGCGGGACAGGGTAGCGAGCAGTACTTC
-,TRBJ1-4,TRBV5-1,many,CASSLGRLGEKLFF,TGCGCCAGCAGCTTGGGGCGCTTGGGTGAAAAACTGTTTTTT
-,TRBJ2-1,TRBV27,many,CASSLRRGQTDEQFF,TGTGCCAGCAGTTTACGCAGAGGACAGACTGATGAGCAGTTCTTC
TRBD1,TRBJ2-7,TRBV7-9,many,CASSSDRGLYEQYF,TGTGCCAGCAGCTCGGACAGGGGGCTATACGAGCAGTACTTC
-,TRBJ2-6,TRBV18,many,CASSPPLGRGANVLTF,TGTGCCAGCTCACCACCCCTAGGGCGAGGGGCCAACGTCCTGACTTTC